A selection of T cell receptor beta chains follows, all from one sample in a study of tumor-infiltrating lymphocytes in primary liver carcinoma. Each CDR3 protein is one row after TCRdb ran MiXCR on the multiplex PCR reads. The sample yields approximately 110,000 distinct CDR3 sequences, around 62% seen once. Sample: liver tumor tissue from sampling region 1. These receptors were taken from a woman aged 55-75 years with primary liver carcinoma and hepatitis B virus infection. CDR3s include the opening cysteine and the closing phenylalanine or tryptophan. Fields, in order: clone size, J gene, V gene, D gene, CDR3 protein, CDR3 DNA. A D gene is named only where the DNA matches it firmly. The size entry is marked missing in some rows and otherwise reads once, few, many or a size class.

clone size: .; J gene: TRBJ2-3; V gene: TRBV6-6; D gene: .; CDR3 protein: CANRRNTDTQYF; CDR3 DNA: TGTGCCAACAGAAGGAACACAGATACGCAGTATTTT
clone size: .; J gene: TRBJ2-3; V gene: TRBV12-3/TRBV12-4; D gene: TRBD1; CDR3 protein: CASSIRQGVTDTQYF; CDR3 DNA: TGTGCCAGTAGTATCCGACAGGGTGTCACAGATACGCAGTATTTT
clone size: .; J gene: TRBJ1-1; V gene: TRBV11-1; D gene: .; CDR3 protein: CASSLFDMGIPEAFF; CDR3 DNA: TGTGCCAGCAGCCTTTTTGACATGGGGATCCCTGAAGCTTTCTTT
clone size: .; J gene: TRBJ2-7; V gene: TRBV6-6; D gene: TRBD1; CDR3 protein: CASIKQRTGHYEQYF; CDR3 DNA: TGTGCCAGCATTAAACAGAGGACAGGGCACTACGAGCAGTACTTC
clone size: .; J gene: TRBJ1-2; V gene: TRBV6-1; D gene: .; CDR3 protein: CANSEISYYGYTF; CDR3 DNA: TGTGCCAACAGCGAAATCAGTTACTATGGCTACACCTTC
clone size: .; J gene: TRBJ2-1; V gene: TRBV11-2; D gene: .; CDR3 protein: CANSLRVRPKENNEQFF; CDR3 DNA: TGTGCCAACAGCTTACGTGTGCGGCCGAAGGAGAACAATGAGCAGTTCTTC
clone size: .; J gene: TRBJ2-7; V gene: TRBV7-3; D gene: .; CDR3 protein: CASSSGLIYEQYF; CDR3 DNA: TGTGCCAGCAGCTCCGGACTCATCTACGAGCAGTACTTC
clone size: many; J gene: TRBJ2-5; V gene: TRBV25-1; D gene: .; CDR3 protein: CASSEYLRETQYF; CDR3 DNA: TGTGCCAGCAGTGAATATCTGAGAGAGACCCAGTACTTC
clone size: many; J gene: TRBJ2-1; V gene: TRBV5-1; D gene: TRBD2; CDR3 protein: CASSLLAGVYNEQFF; CDR3 DNA: TGCGCCAGCAGCTTACTAGCGGGAGTATACAATGAGCAGTTCTTC
clone size: .; J gene: TRBJ2-5; V gene: TRBV28; D gene: .; CDR3 protein: CASRGAGRETQYF; CDR3 DNA: TGTGCCAGCAGGGGTGCGGGTAGGGAGACCCAGTACTTC
clone size: .; J gene: TRBJ2-2; V gene: TRBV11-2; D gene: .; CDR3 protein: CASSLGSPGELFF; CDR3 DNA: TGTGCCAGCAGCTTAGGTAGTCCTGGGGAGCTGTTTTTT
clone size: many; J gene: TRBJ1-1; V gene: TRBV12-3/TRBV12-4; D gene: .; CDR3 protein: CASSLGGNTEAFF; CDR3 DNA: TGTGCCAGCAGTTTGGGCGGGAACACTGAAGCTTTCTTT
clone size: .; J gene: TRBJ2-1; V gene: TRBV7-9; D gene: .; CDR3 protein: CASSLSAEANEQFF; CDR3 DNA: TGTGCCAGCAGCTTATCGGCGGAGGCGAATGAGCAGTTCTTC
clone size: .; J gene: TRBJ2-5; V gene: TRBV11-3; D gene: .; CDR3 protein: CASSPGRGHQETRYF; CDR3 DNA: TGTGCCAGCAGCCCCGGGAGGGGGCACCAAGAGACCCGGTACTTC
clone size: once; J gene: TRBJ1-3; V gene: TRBV11-2; D gene: .; CDR3 protein: CASSSEEDSGNTIYF; CDR3 DNA: TGTGCCAGCAGCTCGGAGGAGGACTCTGGAAACACCATATATTTT
clone size: many; J gene: TRBJ1-2; V gene: TRBV14; D gene: .; CDR3 protein: CASSQQDYGYTF; CDR3 DNA: TGTGCCAGCAGCCAACAGGACTATGGCTACACCTTC